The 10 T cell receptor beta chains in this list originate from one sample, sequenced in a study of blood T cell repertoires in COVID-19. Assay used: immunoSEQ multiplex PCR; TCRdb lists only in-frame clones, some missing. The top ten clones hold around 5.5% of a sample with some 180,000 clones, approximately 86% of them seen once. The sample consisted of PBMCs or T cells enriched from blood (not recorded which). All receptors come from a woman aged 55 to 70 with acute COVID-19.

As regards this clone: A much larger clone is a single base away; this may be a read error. The CDR3 nucleotides read TGTGCCAGCAGCTACAGTAACACTGAAGCTTTCTTT. It is translated as CASSYSNTEAFF. V and J are TRBV7-9 and TRBJ1-1; D is unresolved. This CDR3 comprises 12 residues. Per germline, CDR1 SEHNR and CDR2 FQNEAQ (reference sequence). Trimming left V 4 bases short and J 2 bases short, with 5 bases between. Looking up the rest from reference TRBV7-9 and TRBJ1-1 gives the full variable domain: DTGVSQNPRHKITKRGQNVTFRCDPISEHNRLYWYRQTLGQGPEFLTYFQNEAQLEKSRLLSDRFSAERPKGSFSTLEIQRTEQGDSAMYLCASSYSNTEAFFGQGTRLTVV.

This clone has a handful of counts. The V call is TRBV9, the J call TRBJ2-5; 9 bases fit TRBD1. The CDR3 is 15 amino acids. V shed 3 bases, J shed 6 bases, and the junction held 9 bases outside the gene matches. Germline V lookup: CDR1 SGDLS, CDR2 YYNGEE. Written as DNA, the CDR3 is TGTGCCAGCAGCGGGGGAACAGGACAGGGGCAGACCCAGTACTTC. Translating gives CASSGGTGQGQTQYF.

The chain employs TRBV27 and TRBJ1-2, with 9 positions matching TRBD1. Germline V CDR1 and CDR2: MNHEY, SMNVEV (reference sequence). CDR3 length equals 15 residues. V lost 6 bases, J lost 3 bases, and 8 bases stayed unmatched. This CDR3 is CASRGWTGAYYGYTF. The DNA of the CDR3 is TGTGCCAGCAGAGGGTGGACAGGGGCGTACTATGGCTACACCTTC.

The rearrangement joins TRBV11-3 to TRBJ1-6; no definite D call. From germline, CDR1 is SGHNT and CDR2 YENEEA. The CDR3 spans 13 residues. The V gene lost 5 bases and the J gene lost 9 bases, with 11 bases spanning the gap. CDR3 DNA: TGTGCCAGCAGCCAAACTAATGGTTCACCCCTCCACTTT. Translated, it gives CASSQTNGSPLHF.

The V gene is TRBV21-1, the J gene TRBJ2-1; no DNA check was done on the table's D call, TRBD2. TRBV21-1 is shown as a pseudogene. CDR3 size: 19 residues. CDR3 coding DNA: TGTGCCAGCACGCGGGGAGTCGGACTAGCGGGGGGGCAGTACAATGAGCAGTTCTTC. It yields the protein CASTRGVGLAGGQYNEQFF.

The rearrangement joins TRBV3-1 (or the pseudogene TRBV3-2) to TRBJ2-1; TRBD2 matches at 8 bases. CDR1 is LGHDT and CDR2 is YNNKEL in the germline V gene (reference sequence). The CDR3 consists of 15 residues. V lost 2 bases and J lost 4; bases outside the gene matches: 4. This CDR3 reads CASSQTGGAYNEQFF. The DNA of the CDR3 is TGTGCCAGCAGCCAAACGGGGGGGGCATACAATGAGCAGTTCTTC.

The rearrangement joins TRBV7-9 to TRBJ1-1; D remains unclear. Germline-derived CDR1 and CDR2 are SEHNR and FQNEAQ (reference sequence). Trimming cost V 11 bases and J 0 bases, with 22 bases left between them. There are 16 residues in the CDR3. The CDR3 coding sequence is TGTGCCGGAGAACTTCGGCATCCAACCATGAACACTGAAGCTTTCTTT. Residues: CAGELRHPTMNTEAFF.

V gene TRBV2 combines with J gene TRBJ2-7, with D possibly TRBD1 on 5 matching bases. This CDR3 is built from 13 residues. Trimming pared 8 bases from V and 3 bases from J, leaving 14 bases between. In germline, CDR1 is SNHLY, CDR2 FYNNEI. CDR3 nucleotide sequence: TGTGCCAGCGGACCCTTAGGGGACTACGAGCAGTACTTC. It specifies CASGPLGDYEQYF.

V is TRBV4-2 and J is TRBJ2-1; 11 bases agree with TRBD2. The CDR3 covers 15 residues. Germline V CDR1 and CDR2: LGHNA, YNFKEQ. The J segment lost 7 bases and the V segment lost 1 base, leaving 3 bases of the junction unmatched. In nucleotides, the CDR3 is TGTGCCAGCAGCCAAGGGACTAGCGGGTTAAATGAGCAGTTCTTC. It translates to CASSQGTSGLNEQFF.

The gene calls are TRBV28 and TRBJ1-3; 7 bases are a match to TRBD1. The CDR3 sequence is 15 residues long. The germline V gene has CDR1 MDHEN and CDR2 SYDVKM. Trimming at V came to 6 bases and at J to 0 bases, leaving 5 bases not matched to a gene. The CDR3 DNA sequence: TGTGCCAGCAGCCTGGACAGGCCCTCTGGAAACACCATATATTTT. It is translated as CASSLDRPSGNTIYF.